Sequencing of this TCR beta chain was carried out in a study of type 1 and type 2 diabetes patients. Study information: Magnetic bead positive selection isolated CD4+ or CD8+ T cells from PBMCs. A total of approximately 20,000,000 paired-end reads came from the whole study. Study results and caveats: A median of one highly-expanded CD4+ clone, covering about 4% of reads, occurred in type 2 diabetes.

PCR was run on genomic DNA. The TCR beta CDR3 region was amplified using 30 forward and 13 reverse primers. A single record per CDR3 protein comes from TCRdb applying MiXCR to the multiplex PCR reads. The sample contains 280,000 or so distinct CDR3 sequences, more than 40% of which appear only once. Germline lookup yields CDR1 SNHLY and CDR2 FYNNEI. The CDR3 has 12 residues. To note about this clonotype: Its antigen is not identified. A single base separates this from a much larger clone, so it may be a read error.

The chain is built from TRBV2 and TRBJ2-5; D remains ambiguous. Sequencing was done on a sample of peripheral blood mononuclear cells (PBMCs). The source of this sequence is a man between 18 and 29 years old with type 2 diabetes. CDR3 in amino acids: CVGLGYQETQYF. As DNA, the CDR3 is TGTGTCGGCTTAGGGTACCAAGAGACCCAGTACTTC. Full variable domain (rest looked up from reference TRBV2 and TRBJ2-5): EPEVTQTPSHQVTQMGQEVILRCVPISNHLYFYWYRQILGQKVEFLVSFYNNEISEKSEIFDDQFSVERPDGSNFTLKIRSTKLEDSAMYFCVGLGYQETQYFGPGTRLLVL.